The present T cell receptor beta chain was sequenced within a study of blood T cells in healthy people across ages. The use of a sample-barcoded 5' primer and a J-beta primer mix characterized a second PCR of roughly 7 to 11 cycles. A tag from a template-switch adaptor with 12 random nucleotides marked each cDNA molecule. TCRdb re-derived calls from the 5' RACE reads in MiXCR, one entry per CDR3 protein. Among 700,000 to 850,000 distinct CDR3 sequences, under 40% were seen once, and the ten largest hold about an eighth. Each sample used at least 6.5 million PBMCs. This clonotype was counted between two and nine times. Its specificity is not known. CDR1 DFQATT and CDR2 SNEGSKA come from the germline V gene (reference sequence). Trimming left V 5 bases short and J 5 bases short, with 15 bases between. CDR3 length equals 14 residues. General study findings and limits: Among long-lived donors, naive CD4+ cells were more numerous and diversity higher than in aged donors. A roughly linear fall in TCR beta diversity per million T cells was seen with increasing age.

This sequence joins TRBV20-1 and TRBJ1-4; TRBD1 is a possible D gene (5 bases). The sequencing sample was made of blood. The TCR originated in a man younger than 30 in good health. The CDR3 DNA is TGCAGTGCTGTTCCGGGACCCGGGAATGAAAAACTGTTTTTT. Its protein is CSAVPGPGNEKLFF.